Below are 19 T cell receptor beta chains sequenced from a single sample in a study of technical replicates of blood from a handful of donors. Profiling relied on immunoSEQ multiplex PCR, and the TCRdb table lists in-frame clones only, not all of them. The sample shows about 70,000 clones, around 86% of them seen only once. The sample taken for sequencing was PBMCs. The receptors here all came from a human donor in good health. Some clones in this sample may be carry-over from other donors' samples.

This sequence joins TRBV6-6 and TRBJ1-5, with 7 bases aligning to TRBD1. V lost 7 bases, J lost 4 bases, and 7 bases stayed unmatched. The CDR3 length is 14 residues. CDR1 and CDR2 from the germline V gene are MNHNY and SVGAGI (reference sequence). In nucleotides, the CDR3 is TGTGCCAGCAAGGTCGGGGGACAGAATCAGCCCCAGCATTTT. This gives the protein CASKVGGQNQPQHF.

This clone showed up just a few times. The chain links TRBV6-5 to TRBJ2-3; D is perhaps TRBD2 (6 bases). Trimming shortened V by 2 bases and J by 3 bases, and 9 bases separated the two germline ends. The CDR3 length is 14 residues. From germline, CDR1 is MNHEY and CDR2 SVGAGI. DNA of the CDR3: TGTGCCAGCAGTTACGCTAGCGCTACAGATACGCAGTATTTT. As protein: CASSYASATDTQYF.

The CDR3 nucleotides are TGTGCCAGCAGCCCCCCGGGGGAGCCCTACGAGCAGTACTTC. It specifies CASSPPGEPYEQYF. This chain joins TRBV7-2 and TRBJ2-7; D possibly corresponds to TRBD2 (6 bases). V was pared by 5 bases and J by 2 bases, with 13 bases between. The germline V gene has CDR1 SGHTA and CDR2 FQGNSA. The CDR3 extends over 14 amino acids.

The gene calls are TRBV27 and TRBJ2-7, with TRBD2 identical over 8 bases. V shed 2 bases and J 4 bases; nucleotides not matched to a gene: 1. The germline V gene encodes CDR1 MNHEY and CDR2 SMNVEV (reference sequence). There are 13 residues in the CDR3. CDR3 protein: CASSLTSGYEQYF. The CDR3 DNA sequence: TGTGCCAGCAGTTTAACTAGCGGATACGAGCAGTACTTC.

CDR3 residues: CASSPTSSGANVLTF. DNA for the CDR3: TGTGCCAGCAGCCCCACAAGCTCTGGGGCCAACGTCCTGACTTTC. V and J are TRBV7-2 and TRBJ2-6; D is unclear. The CDR3 is 15 residues long. The V gene's germline CDR1 is SGHTA and CDR2 FQGNSA. V was shortened by 5 bases and J by 0 bases, with 8 bases between the two germline ends.

This clone is a singleton in its sample. The chain employs TRBV11-2 and TRBJ2-7, with 7 positions matching TRBD1. The V segment lost 5 bases and the J segment 2 bases; nucleotides outside the gene matches: 9. This CDR3 has 15 amino acids. Germline values: CDR1 SGHAT, CDR2 FQNNGV. In DNA form, the CDR3 reads TGTGCCAGCAGCCTACAGGGGAAAGGCCCCTACGAGCAGTACTTC. Amino acids: CASSLQGKGPYEQYF.

The gene calls are TRBV27 and TRBJ1-1, with unresolved D. Germline-derived CDR1 and CDR2 are MNHEY and SMNVEV (reference sequence). The V gene lost 6 bases and the J gene lost 5 bases, with 13 bases spanning the gap. The CDR3 spans 13 residues. CDR3 DNA sequence: TGTGCCAGCAGACCCGGAGCCGCTACTGAAGCTTTCTTT. Translated, it gives CASRPGAATEAFF.

V and J are TRBV11-3 and TRBJ2-1, with 8 bases lining up with TRBD2. After removal of 5 bases from V and 8 bases from J, the junction contained 2 bases not matched to a gene. The CDR3 is 12 amino acids. CDR1 is SGHNT and CDR2 is YENEEA in the germline V gene. The CDR3 DNA reads TGTGCCAGCAGCCTAGCGGGTGATGAGCAGTTCTTC. Protein sequence: CASSLAGDEQFF. The variable domain in full, completed from reference TRBV11-3 and TRBJ2-1, reads EAGVVQSPRYKIIEKKQPVAFWCNPISGHNTLYWYLQNLGQGPELLIRYENEEAVDDSQLPKDRFSAERLKGVDSTLKIQPAELGDSAVYLCASSLAGDEQFFGPGTRLTVL.

The rearrangement links TRBV10-3 to TRBJ1-6; maybe TRBD1 (5 bases). Trimming cost V 10 bases and J 7 bases, with 14 bases left between them. The CDR3 extends over 13 amino acids. CDR1 ENHRY and CDR2 SYGVKD come from the germline V gene. This CDR3 reads CASLAGENSPLHF. The CDR3, as DNA: TGTGCCAGCCTGGCGGGGGAGAATTCACCCCTCCACTTT.

V is TRBV29-1 and J is TRBJ2-5, with 9 bases fitting TRBD2. The CDR3 totals 15 residues. After removal of 1 base from V and 6 bases from J, the junction contained 9 bases not matched to a gene. Germline V gives CDR1 SQVTM, CDR2 ANQGSEA. CDR3 coding DNA: TGCAGCGTTGAAGGGTCCAGCGGGGGGCGAAAGACCCAGTACTTC. Its protein is CSVEGSSGGRKTQYF. The full variable domain, rest sourced from reference TRBV29-1 and TRBJ2-5, is SAVISQKPSRDICQRGTSLTIQCQVDSQVTMMFWYRQQPGQSLTLIATANQGSEATYESGFVIDKFPISRPNLTFSTLTVSNMSPEDSSIYLCSVEGSSGGRKTQYFGPGTRLLVL.

The V and J genes are TRBV4-1 and TRBJ2-7; 7 bases agree with TRBD2. The CDR3 runs 13 residues. Looked up from germline, CDR1 is MGHRA and CDR2 is YSYEKL. The V segment lost 1 base and the J segment 4 bases; nucleotides outside the gene matches: 1. CDR3 bases: TGCGCCAGCAGCCAAGCTAGCGGATACGAGCAGTACTTC. Encoded protein: CASSQASGYEQYF.

As DNA, the CDR3 is TGTGCCAGCAGCCCCCGGGCGGGGGACCCCACAGATACGCAGTATTTT. The encoded protein is CASSPRAGDPTDTQYF. This sequence joins TRBV9 and TRBJ2-3, with 7 positions matching TRBD2. This CDR3 contains 16 residues. Germline V gene sequence: CDR1 SGDLS, CDR2 YYNGEE. V lost 4 bases to trimming and J lost 2 bases; unmatched junction nucleotides: 10.

The V and J genes are TRBV29-1 and TRBJ2-3, with a weak D call TRBD1 (7 bases). The CDR3 consists of 15 residues. V lost 4 bases and J 2 bases, leaving 16 bases between the germline ends. Germline CDR1 is SQVTM and CDR2 is ANQGSEA. CDR3 bases: TGCAGCGTTGGGCGGGACAGCCAGGTCACAGATACGCAGTATTTT. Amino acid sequence: CSVGRDSQVTDTQYF.

The chain links TRBV7-2 to TRBJ2-2; TRBD2 aligns across 14 bases. The germline V gene encodes CDR1 SGHTA and CDR2 FQGNSA. V shed 2 bases, J shed 7 bases, and the junction held 9 bases outside the gene matches. There are 18 residues in the CDR3. The CDR3 coding sequence is TGTGCCAGCAGCTTATTCGGGACTAGCGGGAGTTTTAACGGGGAGCTGTTTTTT. This translates into CASSLFGTSGSFNGELFF.

The rearrangement uses TRBV5-6 and TRBJ2-7; TRBD1 might be the D (6 bases). Trimming shortened V by 6 bases and J by 6 bases, and 19 bases separated the two germline ends. This CDR3 spans 14 amino acids. Germline lookup yields CDR1 SGHDT and CDR2 YYEEEE. The CDR3 DNA is TGTGCCAGCAACCCGGGACAATCGGTCGCCGAGCAGTACTTC. This encodes CASNPGQSVAEQYF.

The chain recombines TRBV19 with TRBJ2-1, with 14 bases fitting TRBD2. The CDR3 extends over 14 amino acids. J was trimmed by 7 bases and V by 6 bases; bases with no gene match: 2. Germline-derived CDR1 and CDR2 are LNHDA and SQIVND (reference sequence). The CDR3 coding sequence is TGTGCCAGTAGAGGACTAGCGGGAGGAAATGAGCAGTTCTTC. It is translated as CASRGLAGGNEQFF.

CDR3 in amino acids: CASSYTDGNTEAFF. DNA for the CDR3: TGTGCCAGCAGTTACACAGACGGGAACACTGAAGCTTTCTTT. The rearrangement joins TRBV6-5 to TRBJ1-1; D is unclear. Per germline, CDR1 MNHEY and CDR2 SVGAGI. V lost 2 bases to trimming and J lost 1 base, with 8 bases between them. This CDR3 spans 14 amino acids.

This chain links TRBV5-1 with TRBJ2-3, with D tentatively TRBD1 (6 bases). The V gene's germline CDR1 is SGHRS and CDR2 YFSETQ. With 5 bases removed from V and 4 bases from J, the gap between germline ends came to 14 bases. This CDR3 is built from 14 residues. The CDR3 DNA reads TGCGCCAGCAGTCGTAACAGGGCCTCAGATACGCAGTATTTT. It codes for CASSRNRASDTQYF.

The chain carries TRBV7-3 and TRBJ2-7, with D perhaps TRBD2 (6 bases). The CDR3 runs 15 residues. The germline gives CDR1 SGHTA, CDR2 FQGTGA. Trimming removed 5 bases from V and 0 bases from J, with 14 bases in between. For the CDR3, the DNA is TGTGCCAGCAGCCCCACCCCGGGGGTCTCCTACGAGCAGTACTTC. It is translated as CASSPTPGVSYEQYF.